Shown below are 13 T cell receptor beta chains from a single sample sequenced in a study of blood T cell repertoires in COVID-19. Here immunoSEQ multiplex PCR was the method, and the copy in TCRdb shows in-frame clones only, minus some. The sample lists around 300,000 clones, 70% to 90% occurring once. The sequenced sample was PBMCs or T cells enriched from blood (not recorded which). The source of these receptors is an older woman in a cohort exposed to, infected with or recovered from COVID-19 (not recorded which).

V and J are TRBV28 and TRBJ1-2; TRBD1 matches 9 bases. CDR1 is MDHEN and CDR2 is SYDVKM in the germline V gene. V lost 5 bases and J lost 4; bases outside the gene matches: 14. The CDR3 loop spans 17 amino acids. The CDR3 DNA follows: TGTGCCAGCAGTGGACGCCGTCGGACAGGGGACCCCTATGGCTACACCTTC. It yields the protein CASSGRRRTGDPYGYTF.

The gene calls are TRBV4-3 and TRBJ2-7; D may be TRBD1 (5 bases). Germline lookup yields CDR1 LGHNA and CDR2 YSLEER. This CDR3 is 13 amino acids long. V dropped 0 bases and J dropped 4 bases, with 7 bases sitting between them. CDR3: CASSQEAGYEQYF. CDR3 sequence (DNA): TGCGCCAGCAGCCAAGAGGCAGGGTACGAGCAGTACTTC.

The chain employs TRBV7-2 and TRBJ2-5, with D possibly matching TRBD1 (5 bases). V lost 4 bases and J lost 5, with 17 bases in between. The CDR3 is 15 amino acids. Per the germline V gene, CDR1 is SGHTA and CDR2 is FQGNSA. The CDR3 protein is CASSSSMGLGETQYF. The DNA for the CDR3 is TGTGCCAGCAGCTCCTCAATGGGGCTTGGGGAGACCCAGTACTTC. The variable domain in full, with the rest retrieved from reference TRBV7-2 and TRBJ2-5, is GAGVSQSPSNKVTEKGKDVELRCDPISGHTALYWYRQSLGQGLEFLIYFQGNSAPDKSGLPSDRFSAERTGGSVSTLTIQRTQQEDSAVYLCASSSSMGLGETQYFGPGTRLLVL.

The chain has TRBV2 and TRBJ2-6; D not certain. The CDR3 spans 16 residues. The germline V gene encodes CDR1 SNHLY and CDR2 FYNNEI. V was pared by 2 bases and J by 0 bases, with 8 bases between. Here the CDR3 DNA reads TGTGCCAGCAGTGAAAGCCGAAACTCTGGGGCCAACGTCCTGACTTTC. Amino acid sequence: CASSESRNSGANVLTF. Filled out from reference TRBV2 and TRBJ2-6, the complete variable domain reads EPEVTQTPSHQVTQMGQEVILRCVPISNHLYFYWYRQILGQKVEFLVSFYNNEISEKSEIFDDQFSVERPDGSNFTLKIRSTKLEDSAMYFCASSESRNSGANVLTFGAGSRLTVL.

The chain combines TRBV27 with TRBJ1-5; D call uncertain. This CDR3 region has 14 residues. Germline V gene data show CDR1 as MNHEY and CDR2 as SMNVEV (reference sequence). V lost 5 bases and J lost 9, with 17 bases in between. The CDR3 DNA sequence: TGTGCCAGCAGTGTGGGTAGAGGAGGAGGGCCCCAGCATTTT. Translating gives CASSVGRGGGPQHF.

This chain links TRBV7-9 with TRBJ2-7, with TRBD1 matching over 9 bases. This CDR3 comprises 16 residues. The trim removed 0 bases at V and 3 bases at J, leaving 6 bases unmatched. Germline values: CDR1 SEHNR, CDR2 FQNEAQ (reference sequence). The CDR3 nucleotides read TGTGCCAGCAGCTTAGCTTCGGACAGGGGCCGCTACGAGCAGTACTTC. Translation gives CASSLASDRGRYEQYF.

V usage is TRBV27 and J usage is TRBJ2-7, with a possible D match to TRBD2 (6 bases). With 7 bases removed from V and 2 bases from J, the gap between germline ends came to 18 bases. Germline CDR1 reads MNHEY; CDR2 reads SMNVEV (reference sequence). This CDR3 spans 15 amino acids. Written as DNA, the CDR3 is TGTGCCAGCATCACCGCCCGGGGGTCGGCCTACGAGCAGTACTTC. This codes for CASITARGSAYEQYF.

The rearrangement links TRBV27 to TRBJ2-7; D gene uncertain. V lost 5 bases and J lost 2, with 10 bases in between. Germline V CDR1 and CDR2: MNHEY, SMNVEV (reference sequence). This CDR3 comprises 13 residues. Here the CDR3 DNA reads TGTGCCAGCAGTCCTAGACCCCCCTACGAGCAGTACTTC. It encodes CASSPRPPYEQYF.

V gene TRBV5-4 combines with J gene TRBJ2-1; 12 nucleotides align to TRBD2. J was trimmed by 10 bases and V by 4 bases; bases with no gene match: 15. This CDR3 has 17 residues. Germline assignment: CDR1 SGHNT and CDR2 YYREEE (reference sequence). Here the CDR3 reads CASSGASGRANSAEQFF. The CDR3 DNA reads as TGTGCCAGCAGCGGGGCTAGCGGGAGGGCCAATAGCGCGGAGCAGTTCTTC.

The chain has TRBV2 and TRBJ1-5; 7 nucleotides line up with TRBD1. The CDR3 is 14 residues long. With V trimmed by 6 bases and J by 6 bases, 8 bases remained unmatched. Germline V CDR1 and CDR2: SNHLY, FYNNEI. Here the CDR3 reads CASRRGQNIQPQHF. DNA for the CDR3: TGTGCCAGCAGGAGGGGACAGAACATTCAGCCCCAGCATTTT.

This sequence joins TRBV19 and TRBJ2-7, with 12 bases aligning to TRBD2. V dropped 5 bases and J dropped 4; count of bases not matched to a gene: 3. Looked up from germline, CDR1 is LNHDA and CDR2 is SQIVND (reference sequence). This CDR3 has 14 residues. This CDR3 is CASSPGLAGYEQYF. As DNA, the CDR3 is TGTGCCAGTAGTCCCGGACTAGCGGGATACGAGCAGTACTTC.

The chain combines TRBV6-6 with TRBJ1-5, with D perhaps TRBD1 (6 bases). V shed 5 bases and J shed 3 bases, with 11 bases lying between them. The CDR3 is made up of 14 amino acids. CDR1 MNHNY and CDR2 SVGAGI come from the germline V gene (reference sequence). The CDR3 is CASSGGLANQPQHF. CDR3 bases: TGTGCCAGCAGTGGGGGCTTGGCCAATCAGCCCCAGCATTTT.

The V gene is TRBV5-4, the J gene TRBJ2-1, with D perhaps TRBD2 (6 bases). This CDR3 contains 15 residues. The V gene's germline CDR1 is SGHNT and CDR2 YYREEE (reference sequence). Trimming removed 2 bases from V and 6 bases from J, with 15 bases in between. CDR3 in amino acids: CASSFIAGKGNEQFF. CDR3 DNA sequence: TGTGCCAGCAGCTTTATCGCGGGAAAGGGCAATGAGCAGTTCTTC.